A single sample is the source of the 14 T cell receptor beta chains below, sequenced in a study of cytomegalovirus exposure and HLA in healthy donors (dated by TCRdb to 2015 to 2018). Receptor amplification or capture employed the immunoSEQ multiplex PCR assay. For the multiplex PCR, a mixture combining 60 forward primers for TCR Vbeta segments and 13 reverse primers for TCR Jbeta segments was used. TCRdb limited this immuneACCESS table to in-frame rearrangements with V and J called. A share of clones is missing; checked studies link under half to unresolved V genes, and the rest is unexplained. The sample has 160,000 or so clones on record, 84% of them singletons. About 6% of the sample rests with the top ten. The sequenced material came from PBMCs. These receptors all come from a man aged 45 to 65 in good health and CMV-seropositive.

Written as DNA, the CDR3 is TGCGCCAGCAGCTTGGCCGAGGTGGAAGAGACCCAGTACTTC. Amino acid sequence: CASSLAEVEETQYF. The chain links TRBV5-1 to TRBJ2-5; no clear D gene. Germline V gene sequence: CDR1 SGHRS, CDR2 YFSETQ. V was cut by 0 bases and J by 3 bases, with 9 bases left in between. The CDR3 spans 14 residues.

The chain links TRBV27 to TRBJ1-5; D is undetermined. The V gene lost 0 bases and the J gene lost 4 bases, with 7 bases spanning the gap. Looked up from germline, CDR1 is MNHEY and CDR2 is SMNVEV (reference sequence). The CDR3 loop spans 14 amino acids. CDR3 nucleotide sequence: TGTGCCAGCAGTTTATCGAACACAAATCAGCCCCAGCATTTT. Protein product: CASSLSNTNQPQHF.

CDR3 sequence: CASSFLLGGGATYNEQFF. For the CDR3, the DNA is TGTGCCAGTAGTTTCCTTTTGGGCGGGGGAGCTACCTACAATGAGCAGTTCTTC. The chain recombines TRBV19 with TRBJ2-1; 7 nucleotides align to TRBD2. Per germline, CDR1 LNHDA and CDR2 SQIVND (reference sequence). Unmatched junction bases numbered 15, after V lost 5 bases and J lost 2 bases. The CDR3 contains 18 residues.

J is TRBJ1-2 and V is TRBV19, with 7 bases identical to TRBD1. The CDR3 length is 15 residues. Per the germline V gene, CDR1 is LNHDA and CDR2 is SQIVND (reference sequence). The V and J ends lost 6 bases and 5 bases, in that order; junction bases with no gene match: 12. The CDR3 sequence is CASSPRGRLDYGYTF. Written as DNA, the CDR3 is TGTGCCAGTAGCCCTAGGGGGCGCCTAGATTATGGCTACACCTTC.

This clone appeared once. The chain links TRBV15 to TRBJ1-6; D remains unclear. Trimming left V 8 bases short and J 7 bases short, with 12 bases between. Germline values: CDR1 LNHNV, CDR2 YYDKDF (reference sequence). This CDR3 region has 13 residues. The chain's CDR3 is CATGRRVNSPLHF. Here the CDR3 DNA reads TGTGCCACCGGTCGCCGCGTCAATTCACCCCTCCACTTT. Combining the CDR3 with reference TRBV15 and TRBJ1-6 gives the whole variable domain DAMVIQNPRYQVTQFGKPVTLSCSQTLNHNVMYWYQQKSSQAPKLLFHYYDKDFNNEADTPDNFQSRRPNTSFCFLDIRSPGLGDTAMYLCATGRRVNSPLHFGNGTRLTVT.

In this sample, this clone turned up once. J is TRBJ1-3 and V is TRBV6-1; 7 nucleotides align to TRBD1. V was pared by 6 bases and J by 2 bases, with 4 bases of the junction left unmatched. Germline V gene data show CDR1 as MNHNS and CDR2 as SASEGT. The CDR3 loop spans 14 amino acids. The DNA for the CDR3 is TGTGCCAGCAGCCCTACAGGGGCTGGAAACACCATATATTTT. This codes for CASSPTGAGNTIYF.

The chain joins TRBV6-5 to TRBJ2-2, with 7 bases lining up with TRBD1. The J segment lost 6 bases and the V segment lost 2 bases, leaving 9 bases of the junction unmatched. The germline V gene has CDR1 MNHEY and CDR2 SVGAGI. The CDR3 is 16 amino acids. The chain's CDR3 is CASSYEVGTAAGELFF. CDR3 bases: TGTGCCAGCAGTTACGAGGTCGGGACAGCCGCCGGGGAGCTGTTTTTT.

The V gene is TRBV7-3, the J gene TRBJ2-3, with 8 positions matching TRBD2. The CDR3 loop spans 16 amino acids. V was pared by 6 bases and J by 2 bases, with 10 bases of the junction left unmatched. Germline V lookup: CDR1 SGHTA, CDR2 FQGTGA. CDR3 protein: CASSPRGGGYTDTQYF. CDR3 coding DNA: TGTGCCAGCAGTCCTCGGGGCGGGGGGTACACAGATACGCAGTATTTT.

This sequence joins TRBV4-2 and TRBJ2-5, with 10 nucleotides matching TRBD2. The germline gives CDR1 LGHNA, CDR2 YNFKEQ. The CDR3 is made up of 16 amino acids. J gave up 0 bases and V 1 base, and 2 bases lay outside the gene matches. CDR3 loop: CASSQVTSGNQETQYF. CDR3 DNA sequence: TGTGCCAGCAGCCAAGTAACTAGCGGGAACCAAGAGACCCAGTACTTC.

As regards this clone: The junction differs from germline at one of its ends, possibly a read error. This sequence joins TRBV6-1 and TRBJ1-3, with 8 bases matching TRBD1. In germline, CDR1 is MNHNS, CDR2 SASEGT. This CDR3 spans 15 amino acids. Here the CDR3 reads CANSLGQGTGNTIYF. The CDR3 DNA follows: TGTGCCAACAGTCTTGGACAGGGAACTGGAAACACCATATATTTT.

Only one count was recorded for this clone. The gene calls are TRBV27 and TRBJ2-1; D uncertain. Germline V CDR1 and CDR2: MNHEY, SMNVEV (reference sequence). This CDR3 spans 13 amino acids. V was cut by 3 bases and J by 7 bases, with 10 bases left in between. CDR3: CASSFTTPNEQFF. CDR3 DNA sequence: TGTGCCAGCAGTTTCACTACCCCAAATGAGCAGTTCTTC.

The CDR3 reads CASSLSGSSYNEQFF. The CDR3 nucleotides are TGTGCCAGCAGTTTGAGCGGGAGCTCCTACAATGAGCAGTTCTTC. The chain couples TRBV27 to TRBJ2-1, with 8 bases matching TRBD2. There are 15 residues in the CDR3. The V gene's germline CDR1 is MNHEY and CDR2 SMNVEV (reference sequence). V was pared by 3 bases and J by 0 bases, with 1 base of the junction left unmatched.

The V call is TRBV5-6, the J call TRBJ2-5, with TRBD2 matching over 13 bases. V lost 0 bases, J lost 7 bases, and 3 bases stayed unmatched. CDR1 SGHDT and CDR2 YYEEEE come from the germline V gene. CDR3 size: 15 residues. The CDR3 coding sequence is TGTGCCAGCAGCTTGGGACTAGCGGGAGGAGGGACCCAGTACTTC. It translates to CASSLGLAGGGTQYF. The full variable domain, its missing parts supplied by reference TRBV5-6 and TRBJ2-5, is DAGVTQSPTHLIKTRGQQVTLRCSPKSGHDTVSWYQQALGQGPQFIFQYYEEEERQRGNFPDRFSGHQFPNYSSELNVNALLLGDSALYLCASSLGLAGGGTQYFGPGTRLLVL.

This chain joins TRBV18 and TRBJ1-3; D is possibly TRBD1 (6 bases). The germline V gene encodes CDR1 KGHSH and CDR2 LQKENI. V lost 2 bases, J lost 0 bases, and 17 bases lay in between. The CDR3 covers 18 residues. The CDR3 region has the DNA TGTGCCAGCTCACCATTCAGAGACCAGGGGATCTCTGGAAACACCATATATTTT. Amino acids: CASSPFRDQGISGNTIYF.